Listed here are 16 T cell receptor beta chains from one sample, sequenced in a study of cytomegalovirus exposure and HLA in healthy donors. Primers: 60 Vbeta forward and 13 Jbeta reverse. Method: immunoSEQ multiplex PCR; TCRdb's copy keeps in-frame clones and lacks some. Here the sample spans more than 150,000 clones, 75% to 90% being singletons. The sequencing input was PBMCs. Receptor source: a girl aged 10 to 17 in good health and CMV-seropositive.

This clone was observed once. J is TRBJ2-5 and V is TRBV2; TRBD1 agrees at 11 bases. The CDR3 loop spans 16 amino acids. Germline loops: CDR1 SNHLY, CDR2 FYNNEI. Unmatched junction bases numbered 4, after V lost 3 bases and J lost 1 base. CDR3 coding DNA: TGTGCCAGCAGTGACCCCGGGACAGGGGGCCAAGAGACCCAGTACTTC. Its translation is CASSDPGTGGQETQYF.

A single count supports this clone. This rearrangement joins TRBV5-4 to TRBJ2-5, with a tentative D call TRBD2 (5 bases). The CDR3 is 11 residues long. Per germline, CDR1 SGHNT and CDR2 YYREEE (reference sequence). The CDR3, as DNA: TGTGCGTTGGGGAGTCAAGAGACCCAGTACTTC. This translates into CALGSQETQYF.

This chain connects TRBV19 to TRBJ2-1; 9 nucleotides match TRBD2. Looked up from germline, CDR1 is LNHDA and CDR2 is SQIVND (reference sequence). The V gene end was trimmed by 9 bases and the J gene end by 8 bases; junction bases not matched to a gene: 14. The CDR3 length is 15 residues. This chain's CDR3 is CASQLGGLAPYEQFF. Here the CDR3 DNA reads TGTGCCAGCCAGTTAGGGGGACTAGCTCCCTATGAGCAGTTCTTC. Complete variable domain (other parts from reference TRBV19 and TRBJ2-1): DGGITQSPKYLFRKEGQNVTLSCEQNLNHDAMYWYRQDPGQGLRLIYYSQIVNDFQKGDIAEGYSVSREKKESFPLTVTSAQKNPTAFYLCASQLGGLAPYEQFFGPGTRLTVL.

The chain joins TRBV2 to TRBJ2-7, with 7 nucleotides matching TRBD1. J was trimmed by 0 bases and V by 6 bases; bases with no gene match: 2. CDR1 is SNHLY and CDR2 is FYNNEI in the germline V gene. The length of the CDR3 is 13 residues. Here the CDR3 DNA reads TGTGCCAGCAGGGGGGACAGCTCCTACGAGCAGTACTTC. Translation gives CASRGDSSYEQYF.

V and J are TRBV2 and TRBJ2-1; tentative D call: TRBD2 (5 bases). Trimming removed 8 bases at V and 0 bases at J, with 17 bases between. CDR3 size: 16 residues. Germline V lookup: CDR1 SNHLY, CDR2 FYNNEI. This chain's CDR3 is CASARTGASSYNEQFF. The CDR3 DNA sequence: TGTGCCAGCGCCCGGACTGGCGCGAGCTCCTACAATGAGCAGTTCTTC. Full variable domain (rest looked up from reference TRBV2 and TRBJ2-1): EPEVTQTPSHQVTQMGQEVILRCVPISNHLYFYWYRQILGQKVEFLVSFYNNEISEKSEIFDDQFSVERPDGSNFTLKIRSTKLEDSAMYFCASARTGASSYNEQFFGPGTRLTVL.

The genes are TRBV27 and TRBJ1-5; D unresolved. CDR1 and CDR2 from the germline V gene are MNHEY and SMNVEV (reference sequence). V gave up 1 base and J gave up 0 bases, with 19 bases separating them. The CDR3 loop spans 19 amino acids. The CDR3 coding sequence is TGTGCCAGCAGTTTATACCCCCCAACAAGACTTTATAGCAATCAGCCCCAGCATTTT. It translates to CASSLYPPTRLYSNQPQHF.

This clone was recorded only once. This chain joins TRBV19 and TRBJ1-2; tentative D call: TRBD1 (6 bases). With 0 bases removed from V and 5 bases from J, the gap between germline ends came to 13 bases. Germline V lookup: CDR1 LNHDA, CDR2 SQIVND (reference sequence). The CDR3 covers 15 residues. In nucleotides, the CDR3 is TGTGCCAGTAGTATAGACGCAGGGGCAACATATGGCTACACCTTC. The encoded protein is CASSIDAGATYGYTF. The whole variable domain, filled in from reference TRBV19 and TRBJ1-2, reads DGGITQSPKYLFRKEGQNVTLSCEQNLNHDAMYWYRQDPGQGLRLIYYSQIVNDFQKGDIAEGYSVSREKKESFPLTVTSAQKNPTAFYLCASSIDAGATYGYTFGSGTRLTVV.

The rearrangement joins TRBV18 to TRBJ2-3; no clear D. Trimming cost V 3 bases and J 0 bases, with 10 bases left between them. The CDR3 sequence is 15 residues long. Germline V gives CDR1 KGHSH, CDR2 LQKENI. Here the CDR3 DNA reads TGTGCCAGCTCACCTATCGCGGCTAGCACAGATACGCAGTATTTT. Protein: CASSPIAASTDTQYF.

The chain combines TRBV19 with TRBJ2-3; D might be TRBD2 (5 bases). Trimming stripped 8 bases from V and 1 base from J, with 19 bases between. The CDR3 has 16 amino acids. The germline V gene has CDR1 LNHDA and CDR2 SQIVND (reference sequence). The CDR3 DNA reads as TGTGCCAGTCTAGCCTGGGAAGCGGATGGCACAGATACGCAGTATTTT. It specifies CASLAWEADGTDTQYF.

This clone came up a few times. The same CDR3 can be traced to other DNA sequences in this sample. V usage is TRBV2 and J usage is TRBJ2-7, with 10 nucleotides matching TRBD1. CDR3 size: 14 residues. Per germline, CDR1 SNHLY and CDR2 FYNNEI. V dropped 6 bases and J dropped 2; count of bases not matched to a gene: 4. The CDR3 bases are TGTGCCAGCAGGTGGGACAGGGGAACCTACGAGCAGTACTTC. This encodes CASRWDRGTYEQYF.

This chain's CDR3 is CASRSPRQETQYF. As DNA, the CDR3 is TGTGCCAGCAGATCCCCACGGCAAGAGACCCAGTACTTC. The chain employs TRBV6-5 and TRBJ2-5; D remains ambiguous. Per germline, CDR1 MNHEY and CDR2 SVGAGI. V lost 6 bases, J lost 2 bases, and 10 bases lay in between. The CDR3 is 13 residues long.

The CDR3 is CASSLNNQGAAYGYTF. DNA of the CDR3: TGTGCCAGCAGCTTAAACAACCAGGGCGCTGCCTATGGCTACACCTTC. This chain uses TRBV7-8 with TRBJ1-2, with a weak D call TRBD1 (5 bases). The CDR3 contains 16 residues. In germline, CDR1 is SGHVS, CDR2 FQNEAQ. V was clipped by 2 bases and J by 4 bases, with 17 bases between them.

This chain links TRBV5-1 with TRBJ2-1; 9 positions agree with TRBD1. J lost 5 bases, V lost 4 bases, and 4 bases had no gene match. CDR3 size: 14 residues. Per germline, CDR1 SGHRS and CDR2 YFSETQ. CDR3 DNA sequence: TGCGCCAGCAGCCCTGACAGGGGGGACAATGAGCAGTTCTTC. Translated, it gives CASSPDRGDNEQFF.

This sequence joins TRBV11-2 and TRBJ2-1; 8 positions match TRBD2. The V gene's germline CDR1 is SGHAT and CDR2 FQNNGV. The CDR3 has 18 amino acids. J gave up 8 bases and V 5 bases, and 20 bases lay outside the gene matches. CDR3 DNA: TGTGCCAGCAGCCGCCACCGGGGGGGGCGGGAGTATACCTATGAGCAGTTCTTC. It specifies CASSRHRGGREYTYEQFF.

CDR3 coding DNA: TGTGCCACCTCTCAGCGGGTACCCTCCTACGAGCAGTACTTC. Its translation is CATSQRVPSYEQYF. V gene TRBV6-1 combines with J gene TRBJ2-7; D is perhaps TRBD2 (6 bases). This CDR3 is built from 14 residues. CDR1 and CDR2 from the germline V gene are MNHNS and SASEGT. Trimming shortened V by 10 bases and J by 0 bases, and 16 bases separated the two germline ends.

The V and J genes are TRBV5-4 and TRBJ1-2, with D possibly TRBD1 on 5 matching bases. V was clipped by 1 base and J by 6 bases, with 13 bases between them. Germline V gene data show CDR1 as SGHNT and CDR2 as YYREEE (reference sequence). The CDR3 has 14 residues. Here the CDR3 reads CASSLSAQENGYTF. In nucleotides, the CDR3 is TGTGCCAGCAGCTTGTCAGCACAGGAGAATGGCTACACCTTC.